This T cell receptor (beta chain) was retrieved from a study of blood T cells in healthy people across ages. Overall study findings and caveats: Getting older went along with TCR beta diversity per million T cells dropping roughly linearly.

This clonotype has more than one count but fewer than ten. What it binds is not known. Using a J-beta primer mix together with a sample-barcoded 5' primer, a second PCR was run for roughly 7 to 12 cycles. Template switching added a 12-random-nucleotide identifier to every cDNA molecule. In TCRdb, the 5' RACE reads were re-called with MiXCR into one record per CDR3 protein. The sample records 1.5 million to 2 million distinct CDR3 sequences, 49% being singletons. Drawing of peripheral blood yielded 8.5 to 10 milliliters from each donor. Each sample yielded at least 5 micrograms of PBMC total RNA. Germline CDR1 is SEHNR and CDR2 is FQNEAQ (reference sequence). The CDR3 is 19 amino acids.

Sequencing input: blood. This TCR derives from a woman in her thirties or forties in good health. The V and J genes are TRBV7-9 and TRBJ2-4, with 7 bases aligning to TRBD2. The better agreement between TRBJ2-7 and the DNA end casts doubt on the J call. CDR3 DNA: TGTGCCAGCAGCTTAGGGGTGGGAGGGCCCCCAACCTCTGGCTACGAGCAGTACTTC. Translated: CASSLGVGGPPTSGYEQYF.